These 27 T cell receptor beta chains originate from one sample sequenced in a study of cytomegalovirus exposure and HLA in healthy donors. The primer mix had 60 Vbeta and 13 Jbeta primers. Generated by immunoSEQ multiplex PCR, the TCRdb table keeps only in-frame clones and is missing some. The sample includes approximately 110,000 clones, approximately 73% seen only once; the top ten take roughly 8%. The sequenced sample consisted of PBMCs. Receptor source: a man in his forties in good health and CMV-seronegative.

The V call is TRBV19, the J call TRBJ1-5; D may be TRBD1 (6 bases). Trimming removed 4 bases at V and 1 base at J, with 11 bases between. The germline V gene encodes CDR1 LNHDA and CDR2 SQIVND (reference sequence). This CDR3 is built from 15 residues. The CDR3 here is CASSKNRESNQPQHF. The CDR3 nucleotides read TGTGCCAGTAGTAAAAACAGGGAAAGCAATCAGCCCCAGCATTTT.

Only a few counts were recorded for this clone. The chain is built from TRBV9 and TRBJ2-5; TRBD2 agrees at 12 bases. The CDR3 loop spans 16 amino acids. J was trimmed by 1 base and V by 4 bases; bases with no gene match: 5. Germline V gene lookup returns CDR1 SGDLS and CDR2 YYNGEE. The CDR3 spells CASSPTSGGFQETQYF. CDR3 coding DNA: TGTGCCAGCAGCCCGACTAGCGGGGGTTTCCAAGAGACCCAGTACTTC.

The genes are TRBV9 and TRBJ1-1; the match to TRBD1 covers 9 bases. Germline V gives CDR1 SGDLS, CDR2 YYNGEE. After removal of 3 bases from V and 4 bases from J, the junction contained 10 bases not matched to a gene. The CDR3 loop spans 16 amino acids. The CDR3, as DNA: TGTGCCAGCAGCGAGGGACAGGGTTTTTCGGGCACTGAAGCTTTCTTT. Its protein product is CASSEGQGFSGTEAFF.

J is TRBJ1-2 and V is TRBV19; 7 bases agree with TRBD1. This CDR3 has 13 amino acids. V shed 8 bases and J 8 bases; nucleotides not matched to a gene: 11. CDR1 is LNHDA and CDR2 is SQIVND in the germline V gene (reference sequence). The CDR3 protein is CASSDRDLGGYTF. The CDR3 DNA reads TGTGCCAGTTCCGACAGGGACTTAGGGGGCTACACCTTC.

The table lists this clone with a few counts. J is TRBJ2-2 and V is TRBV4-1; 7 nucleotides match TRBD2. The germline CDR1 and CDR2 sequences are MGHRA and YSYEKL. V lost 0 bases and J lost 2; bases outside the gene matches: 3. The CDR3 covers 16 residues. The CDR3 region is CASSQEAGYNTGELFF. The CDR3 DNA reads TGCGCCAGCAGCCAAGAAGCGGGGTATAACACCGGGGAGCTGTTTTTT.

The CDR3 loop reads CASSPQGALTDTQYF. Here the CDR3 DNA reads TGTGCCAGCAGCCCACAGGGGGCGCTGACAGATACGCAGTATTTT. The chain employs TRBV7-2 and TRBJ2-3; the match to TRBD1 covers 9 bases. The J segment lost 3 bases and the V segment lost 5 bases, leaving 6 bases of the junction unmatched. CDR3 length: 15 residues. The germline V gene encodes CDR1 SGHTA and CDR2 FQGNSA. Together with reference TRBV7-2 and TRBJ2-3, the CDR3 gives the full variable domain: GAGVSQSPSNKVTEKGKDVELRCDPISGHTALYWYRQSLGQGLEFLIYFQGNSAPDKSGLPSDRFSAERTGGSVSTLTIQRTQQEDSAVYLCASSPQGALTDTQYFGPGTRLTVL.

This rearrangement joins TRBV5-1 to TRBJ2-3, with TRBD2 identical over 7 bases. With 4 bases clipped from V and 0 bases from J, the junction kept 5 bases outside the gene matches. The V gene's germline CDR1 is SGHRS and CDR2 YFSETQ. The CDR3 is 15 amino acids. CDR3 coding DNA: TGCGCCAGCAGCCTACGGGGGGATAGCACAGATACGCAGTATTTT. Its protein product is CASSLRGDSTDTQYF.

This clone was seen more than once but under ten times. The gene calls are TRBV28 and TRBJ1-1; TRBD1 matches at 8 bases. V lost 1 base to trimming and J lost 6 bases; unmatched junction nucleotides: 10. CDR3 length equals 16 residues. CDR1 is MDHEN, CDR2 SYDVKM, per germline. CDR3 sequence: CASSLSGGQLGSEAFF. Here the CDR3 DNA reads TGTGCCAGCAGTTTATCAGGGGGCCAGCTAGGCTCTGAAGCTTTCTTT.

J is TRBJ1-1 and V is TRBV5-1; possibly TRBD1 for D (5 bases). Germline V gene sequence: CDR1 SGHRS, CDR2 YFSETQ. The CDR3 is made up of 16 amino acids. Trimming removed 3 bases from V and 1 base from J, with 16 bases in between. Here the CDR3 reads CASSSGGQGGNTEAFF. DNA for the CDR3: TGCGCCAGCAGCTCCGGCGGGCAGGGAGGGAACACTGAAGCTTTCTTT.

The genes are TRBV11-1 and TRBJ1-2, with D hard to call. Trimming removed 3 bases at V and 2 bases at J, with 13 bases between. The CDR3 runs to 15 residues. The germline CDR1 and CDR2 sequences are SGHAT and FQDESV (reference sequence). The CDR3 bases are TGTGCCAGCAGCTTGGGAGGGAAGCAGAACTATGGCTACACCTTC. Its translation is CASSLGGKQNYGYTF.

The V call is TRBV23-1, the J call TRBJ2-7; the D is unclear. TRBV23-1 is an ORF, and what it does is uncertain. V was shortened by 2 bases and J by 2 bases, with 13 bases between the two germline ends. CDR3 length: 15 amino acids. CDR3 nucleotides: TGCGCCAGCAGTCAAACTGGCGGCAGAGCCTACGAGCAGTACTTC. It codes for CASSQTGGRAYEQYF.

The rearrangement joins TRBV6-6 to TRBJ1-5, with 7 nucleotides matching TRBD1. This CDR3 comprises 15 residues. J was trimmed by 2 bases and V by 8 bases; bases with no gene match: 9. Germline loops: CDR1 MNHNY, CDR2 SVGAGI (reference sequence). DNA for the CDR3: TGTGCCAGCTCGTTAGGGGGCGAGGGCAATCAGCCCCAGCATTTT. It encodes CASSLGGEGNQPQHF.

This clone was seen a few times. This sequence joins TRBV6-5 and TRBJ2-7; the D gene is possibly TRBD1 (8 bases). The V gene lost 4 bases and the J gene lost 1 base, with 17 bases spanning the gap. Germline V gene lookup returns CDR1 MNHEY and CDR2 SVGAGI. The CDR3 is 16 residues long. CDR3 nucleotides: TGTGCCAGCAGTTCCTTCGGACAGGGAGGGTCCTACGAGCAGTACTTC. Translated: CASSSFGQGGSYEQYF.

In its sample, this clone was seen once. The V and J genes are TRBV7-2 and TRBJ1-3; TRBD1 is a possible D gene (5 bases). In germline, CDR1 is SGHTA, CDR2 FQGNSA. Trimming stripped 1 base from V and 4 bases from J, with 11 bases between. The CDR3 totals 15 residues. CDR3 nucleotide sequence: TGTGCCAGCAGCTTAGTAGGGGTGCGGGGAAACACCATATATTTT. Its translation: CASSLVGVRGNTIYF. Together with reference TRBV7-2 and TRBJ1-3, the CDR3 gives the full variable domain: GAGVSQSPSNKVTEKGKDVELRCDPISGHTALYWYRQSLGQGLEFLIYFQGNSAPDKSGLPSDRFSAERTGGSVSTLTIQRTQQEDSAVYLCASSLVGVRGNTIYFGEGSWLTVV.

The chain uses TRBV5-1 and TRBJ2-5, with 7 positions matching TRBD1. The germline CDR1 and CDR2 sequences are SGHRS and YFSETQ. CDR3 length: 17 amino acids. V trimming: 3 bases; J trimming: 5 bases; junction bases outside the gene matches: 16. The CDR3 reads CASSSRGLNTGEETQYF. The CDR3 nucleotides are TGCGCCAGCAGCTCGCGAGGACTTAATACAGGGGAGGAGACCCAGTACTTC.

This clone showed up just a few times. This rearrangement joins TRBV6-5 to TRBJ2-3; 9 nucleotides align to TRBD1. This CDR3 region has 15 residues. The germline CDR1 and CDR2 sequences are MNHEY and SVGAGI. V shed 10 bases, J shed 3 bases, and the junction held 11 bases outside the gene matches. The CDR3 is CATRSWDRVTDTQYF. The CDR3 nucleotides are TGTGCCACCAGGAGCTGGGACAGGGTGACAGATACGCAGTATTTT.

The genes are TRBV9 and TRBJ2-1; 7 bases agree with TRBD2. Germline CDR1 and CDR2: SGDLS and YYNGEE. Losses at the gene ends were 0 bases for V and 6 bases for J; bases not matched to a gene: 0. CDR3 size: 13 residues. The CDR3 reads CASSVGTSNEQFF. CDR3 nucleotide sequence: TGTGCCAGCAGCGTAGGGACTAGCAATGAGCAGTTCTTC.

This clone was counted a few times. The chain combines TRBV28 with TRBJ1-5; D uncertain. In germline, CDR1 is MDHEN, CDR2 SYDVKM. The CDR3 contains 13 residues. The V end lost 8 bases, the J end lost 2 bases, and 10 bases lay between the germline ends. The CDR3 sequence is CASAVPGNQPQHF. The CDR3 DNA reads TGTGCCAGCGCCGTCCCGGGCAATCAGCCCCAGCATTTT.

The chain carries TRBV7-3 and TRBJ2-5; perhaps TRBD1 as D (5 bases). The CDR3 has 14 amino acids. Germline values: CDR1 SGHTA, CDR2 FQGTGA. The V gene lost 5 bases and the J gene lost 5 bases, with 15 bases spanning the gap. The CDR3 DNA reads TGTGCCAGCAGCCCCACTCTGGGGCGTGAGACCCAGTACTTC. Amino acid sequence: CASSPTLGRETQYF.

The rearrangement links TRBV19 to TRBJ2-7, with TRBD1 matching 7 bases. This CDR3 region has 13 residues. Losses at the gene ends were 10 bases for V and 4 bases for J; bases not matched to a gene: 10. Germline CDR1 and CDR2: LNHDA and SQIVND (reference sequence). In DNA, the CDR3 is TGTGCCACTAGGGGGCCCGAACATTACGAGCAGTACTTC. Translating gives CATRGPEHYEQYF.

The V call is TRBV7-2, the J call TRBJ2-7; 7 nucleotides line up with TRBD2. The germline V gene has CDR1 SGHTA and CDR2 FQGNSA. The trim removed 5 bases at V and 7 bases at J, leaving 8 bases unmatched. This CDR3 region has 13 residues. CDR3 bases: TGTGCCAGCAGCCGGGAGGCAGGGAGGGAGCAGTACTTC. Residues: CASSREAGREQYF.

V is TRBV4-2 and J is TRBJ2-7; 8 nucleotides line up with TRBD1. Germline trimming cut 1 base from V and 4 bases from J; bases unmatched to any gene: 12. CDR3 length: 17 residues. Germline V gene lookup returns CDR1 LGHNA and CDR2 YNFKEQ. CDR3 sequence reads: CASSQATDRVVSYEQYF. The CDR3 DNA follows: TGTGCCAGCAGCCAAGCAACGGACAGGGTCGTCTCTTACGAGCAGTACTTC.

V gene TRBV13 combines with J gene TRBJ2-1; 8 nucleotides line up with TRBD1. J lost 9 bases, V lost 1 base, and 11 bases had no gene match. Germline lookup yields CDR1 PRHDT and CDR2 FYEKMQ (reference sequence). The CDR3 is 16 amino acids. The CDR3 sequence: CASSLAGTGGIGEQFF. The CDR3 coding sequence is TGTGCCAGCAGCTTAGCTGGAACAGGGGGTATAGGTGAGCAGTTCTTC.

This rearrangement joins TRBV2 to TRBJ1-2; possibly TRBD1 for D (6 bases). V was pared by 2 bases and J by 6 bases, with 19 bases between. The CDR3 runs to 16 residues. CDR1 and CDR2 (germline): SNHLY, FYNNEI. CDR3 DNA: TGTGCCAGCAGTGAAAGAGGTAGGGGGAAATCGGATGGCTACACCTTC. This translates into CASSERGRGKSDGYTF.

CDR3 amino acids: CASSEVGAQETQYF. In nucleotides, the CDR3 is TGTGCCAGCAGTGAGGTTGGGGCACAAGAGACCCAGTACTTC. The J gene is TRBJ2-5, the V gene TRBV2, with D possibly being TRBD1 (5 bases). The germline V gene has CDR1 SNHLY and CDR2 FYNNEI. V lost 3 bases to trimming and J lost 2 bases, with 10 bases between them. This CDR3 spans 14 amino acids.

This clone is a singleton in its sample. The chain couples TRBV30 to TRBJ1-6; D unresolved. V shed 7 bases and J shed 0 bases, with 10 bases lying between them. This CDR3 has 14 amino acids. Germline values: CDR1 GTSNPN, CDR2 SVGIG (reference sequence). CDR3 DNA sequence: TGTGCCTCCGCCAAGAGCTCCTATAATTCACCCCTCCACTTT. It encodes CASAKSSYNSPLHF.

The chain employs TRBV6-1 and TRBJ2-7; TRBD1 is a possible D gene (6 bases). The length of the CDR3 is 15 residues. Looked up from germline, CDR1 is MNHNS and CDR2 is SASEGT. V was shortened by 7 bases and J by 1 base, with 17 bases between the two germline ends. The CDR3 DNA is TGTGCCAGCAACTACGGGCAGGGGATTTCCTACGAGCAGTACTTC. Translating gives CASNYGQGISYEQYF.